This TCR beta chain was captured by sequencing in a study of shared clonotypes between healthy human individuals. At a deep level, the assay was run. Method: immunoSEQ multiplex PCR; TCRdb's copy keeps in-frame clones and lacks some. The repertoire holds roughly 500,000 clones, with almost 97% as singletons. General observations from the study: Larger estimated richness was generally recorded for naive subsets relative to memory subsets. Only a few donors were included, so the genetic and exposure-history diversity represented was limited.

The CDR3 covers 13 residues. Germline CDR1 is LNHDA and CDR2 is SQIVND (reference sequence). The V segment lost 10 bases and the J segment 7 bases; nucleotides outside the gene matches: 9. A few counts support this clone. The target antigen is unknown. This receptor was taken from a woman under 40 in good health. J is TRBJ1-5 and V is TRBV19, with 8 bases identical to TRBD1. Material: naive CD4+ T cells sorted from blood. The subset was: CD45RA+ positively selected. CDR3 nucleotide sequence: TGTGCCATTGGGGCGGACAGGGACCAGCCCCAGCATTTT. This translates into CAIGADRDQPQHF.